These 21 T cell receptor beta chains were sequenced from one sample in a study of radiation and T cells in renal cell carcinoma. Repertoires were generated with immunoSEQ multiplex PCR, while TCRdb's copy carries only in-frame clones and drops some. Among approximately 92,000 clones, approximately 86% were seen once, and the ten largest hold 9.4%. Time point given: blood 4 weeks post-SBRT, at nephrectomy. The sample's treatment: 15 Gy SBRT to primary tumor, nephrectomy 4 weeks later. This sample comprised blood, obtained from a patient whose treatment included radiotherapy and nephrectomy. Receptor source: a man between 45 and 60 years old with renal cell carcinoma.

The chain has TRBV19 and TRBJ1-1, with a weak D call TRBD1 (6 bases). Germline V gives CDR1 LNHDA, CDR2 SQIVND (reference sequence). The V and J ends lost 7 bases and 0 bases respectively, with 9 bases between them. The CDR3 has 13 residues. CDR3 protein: CASIRTVNTEAFF. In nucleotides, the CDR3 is TGTGCCAGTATCCGGACAGTGAACACTGAAGCTTTCTTT.

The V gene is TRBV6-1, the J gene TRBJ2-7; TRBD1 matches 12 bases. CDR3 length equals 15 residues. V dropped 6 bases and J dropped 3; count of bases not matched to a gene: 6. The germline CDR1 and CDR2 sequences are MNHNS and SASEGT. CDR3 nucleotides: TGTGCCAGCAGAACCGGGACAGGGGGCGGCTACGAGCAGTACTTC. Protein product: CASRTGTGGGYEQYF.

The CDR3 region has the DNA TGCGCCAGCAGCTTGCAACCAGGGACTAGCGGGAGTTATGAGCAGTTCTTC. This gives the protein CASSLQPGTSGSYEQFF. The chain uses TRBV5-1 and TRBJ2-1; 14 nucleotides line up with TRBD2. The CDR3 covers 17 residues. Germline V gene data show CDR1 as SGHRS and CDR2 as YFSETQ. The junction had 8 bases not matched to a gene; V was cut back by 1 base and J by 8 bases. Using reference TRBV5-1 and TRBJ2-1 for the parts outside the CDR3, the full variable domain is KAGVTQTPRYLIKTRGQQVTLSCSPISGHRSVSWYQQTPGQGLQFLFEYFSETQRNKGNFPGRFSGRQFSNSRSEMNVSTLELGDSALYLCASSLQPGTSGSYEQFFGPGTRLTVL.

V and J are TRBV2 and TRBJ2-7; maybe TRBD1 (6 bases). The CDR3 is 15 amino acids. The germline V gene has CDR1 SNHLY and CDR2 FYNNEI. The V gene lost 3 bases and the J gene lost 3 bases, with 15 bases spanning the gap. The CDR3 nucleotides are TGTGCCAGCAGTGAGGCCGGGACATCACTCTACGAGCAGTACTTC. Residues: CASSEAGTSLYEQYF.

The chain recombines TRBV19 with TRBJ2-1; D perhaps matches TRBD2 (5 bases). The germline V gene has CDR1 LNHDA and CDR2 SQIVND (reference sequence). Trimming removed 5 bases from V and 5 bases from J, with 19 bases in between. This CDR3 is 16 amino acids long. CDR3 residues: CASSPPRGLVNNEQFF. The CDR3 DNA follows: TGTGCCAGTAGTCCCCCCCGGGGTTTAGTTAACAATGAGCAGTTCTTC.

The CDR3 loop reads CASSQSGLAGGRETQYF. CDR3 DNA sequence: TGCGCCAGCAGTCAATCCGGTCTAGCGGGAGGACGCGAGACCCAGTACTTC. The rearrangement joins TRBV23-1 to TRBJ2-5, with 11 positions matching TRBD2. TRBV23-1 is an ORF for which the function is uncertain. V lost 0 bases to trimming and J lost 5 bases; unmatched junction nucleotides: 8. This CDR3 has 17 residues.

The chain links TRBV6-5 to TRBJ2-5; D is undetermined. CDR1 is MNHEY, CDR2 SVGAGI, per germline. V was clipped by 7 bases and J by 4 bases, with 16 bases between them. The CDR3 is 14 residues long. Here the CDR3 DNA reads TGTGCCAGCAACAACGGTGGGTTGGGAGAGACCCAGTACTTC. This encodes CASNNGGLGETQYF.

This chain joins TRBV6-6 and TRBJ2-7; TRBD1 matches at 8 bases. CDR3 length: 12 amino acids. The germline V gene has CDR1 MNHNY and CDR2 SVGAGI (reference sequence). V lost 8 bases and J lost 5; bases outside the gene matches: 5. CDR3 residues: CASGSGGHEQYF. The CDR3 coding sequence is TGTGCCAGCGGATCAGGGGGCCACGAGCAGTACTTC.

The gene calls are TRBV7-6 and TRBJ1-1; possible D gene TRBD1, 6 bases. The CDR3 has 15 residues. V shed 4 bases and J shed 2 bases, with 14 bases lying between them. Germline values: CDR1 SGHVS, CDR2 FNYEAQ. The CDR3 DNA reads TGTGCCAGCAGCTCCTACAGGGTCGGCAACACTGAAGCTTTCTTT. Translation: CASSSYRVGNTEAFF.

The CDR3 reads CASSLPGHRGWGMNTEAFF. The CDR3 bases are TGTGCCAGCAGTTTACCTGGCCACAGGGGATGGGGCATGAACACTGAAGCTTTCTTT. The genes are TRBV28 and TRBJ1-1; 7 bases match TRBD1. The CDR3 has 19 residues. With 2 bases clipped from V and 0 bases from J, the junction kept 15 bases outside the gene matches. CDR1 is MDHEN, CDR2 SYDVKM, per germline.

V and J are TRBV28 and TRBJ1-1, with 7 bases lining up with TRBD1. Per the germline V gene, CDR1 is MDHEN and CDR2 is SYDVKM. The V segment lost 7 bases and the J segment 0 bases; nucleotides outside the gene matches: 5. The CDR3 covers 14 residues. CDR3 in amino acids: CASKQGGLNTEAFF. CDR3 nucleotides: TGTGCCAGCAAGCAGGGGGGGCTGAACACTGAAGCTTTCTTT.

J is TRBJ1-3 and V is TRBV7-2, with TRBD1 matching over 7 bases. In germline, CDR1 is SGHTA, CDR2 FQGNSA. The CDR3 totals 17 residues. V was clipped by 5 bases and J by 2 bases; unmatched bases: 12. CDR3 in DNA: TGTGCCAGCAGCCCAGGGGGGGGGATATTAACTGGAAACACCATATATTTT. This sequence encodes CASSPGGGILTGNTIYF.

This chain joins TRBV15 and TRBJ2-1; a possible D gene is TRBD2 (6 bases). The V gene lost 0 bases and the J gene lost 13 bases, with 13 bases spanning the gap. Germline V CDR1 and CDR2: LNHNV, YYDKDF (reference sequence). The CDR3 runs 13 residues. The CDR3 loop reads CATSREEGSVQFF. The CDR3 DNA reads TGTGCCACCAGCAGAGAGGAGGGGTCGGTACAGTTCTTC.

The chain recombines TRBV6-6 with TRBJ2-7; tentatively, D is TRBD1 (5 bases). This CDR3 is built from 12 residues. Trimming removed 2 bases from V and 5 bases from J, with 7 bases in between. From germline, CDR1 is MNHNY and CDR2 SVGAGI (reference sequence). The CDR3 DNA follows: TGTGCCAGCAGTTACACGACAGACGAGCAGTACTTC. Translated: CASSYTTDEQYF.

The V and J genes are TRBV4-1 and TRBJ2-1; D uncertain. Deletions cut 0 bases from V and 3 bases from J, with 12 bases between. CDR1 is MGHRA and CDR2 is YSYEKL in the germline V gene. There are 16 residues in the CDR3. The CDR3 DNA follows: TGCGCCAGCAGCCAAGATAGTTCAAACTACTACAATGAGCAGTTCTTC. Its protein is CASSQDSSNYYNEQFF.

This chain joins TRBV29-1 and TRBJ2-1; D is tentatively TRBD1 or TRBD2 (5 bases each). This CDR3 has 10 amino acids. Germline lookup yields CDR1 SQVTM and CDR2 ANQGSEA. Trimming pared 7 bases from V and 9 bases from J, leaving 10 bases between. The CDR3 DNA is TGCAGCGCCGGGGACGGTGAGCAGTTCTTC. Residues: CSAGDGEQFF.

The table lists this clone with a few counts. The CDR3 region is CASSPQGVGTDTQYF. For the CDR3, the DNA is TGTGCCAGCAGCCCGCAGGGGGTAGGGACAGATACGCAGTATTTT. The chain uses TRBV7-3 and TRBJ2-3; 7 bases match TRBD1. Germline CDR1 SGHTA, CDR2 FQGTGA. The length of the CDR3 is 15 residues. Unmatched junction bases numbered 8, after V lost 5 bases and J lost 3 bases.

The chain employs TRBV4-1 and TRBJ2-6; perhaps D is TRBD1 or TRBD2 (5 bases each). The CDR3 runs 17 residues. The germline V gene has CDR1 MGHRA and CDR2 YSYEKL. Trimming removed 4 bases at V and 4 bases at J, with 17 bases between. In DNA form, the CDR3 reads TGCGCCAGCAGCCCCCGAGGGGTAGGGGCCGGGGCCAACGTCCTGACTTTC. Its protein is CASSPRGVGAGANVLTF.

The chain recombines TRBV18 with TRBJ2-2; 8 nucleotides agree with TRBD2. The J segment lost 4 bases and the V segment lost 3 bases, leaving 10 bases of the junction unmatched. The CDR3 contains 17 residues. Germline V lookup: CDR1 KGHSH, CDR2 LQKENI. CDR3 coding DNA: TGTGCCAGCTCACCCCCCGGGAGGGCCGTGAGCACCGGGGAGCTGTTTTTT. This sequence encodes CASSPPGRAVSTGELFF.

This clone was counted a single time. The CDR3 spells CASSENRDNEQFF. In DNA, the CDR3 is TGTGCCAGCAGTGAAAACAGGGACAATGAGCAGTTCTTC. This chain connects TRBV2 to TRBJ2-1, with D possibly being TRBD1 (6 bases). CDR3 length: 13 residues. Germline CDR1 SNHLY, CDR2 FYNNEI. The V gene lost 2 bases and the J gene lost 5 bases, with 7 bases spanning the gap. The whole variable domain, remainder taken from reference TRBV2 and TRBJ2-1, is EPEVTQTPSHQVTQMGQEVILRCVPISNHLYFYWYRQILGQKVEFLVSFYNNEISEKSEIFDDQFSVERPDGSNFTLKIRSTKLEDSAMYFCASSENRDNEQFFGPGTRLTVL.

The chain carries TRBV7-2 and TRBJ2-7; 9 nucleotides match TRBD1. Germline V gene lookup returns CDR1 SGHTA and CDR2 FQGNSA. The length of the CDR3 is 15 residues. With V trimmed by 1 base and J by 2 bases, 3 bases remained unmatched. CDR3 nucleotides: TGTGCCAGCAGCTTAGGAAGGGACAGGGCCTACGAGCAGTACTTC. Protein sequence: CASSLGRDRAYEQYF. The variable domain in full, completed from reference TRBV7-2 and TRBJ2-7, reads GAGVSQSPSNKVTEKGKDVELRCDPISGHTALYWYRQSLGQGLEFLIYFQGNSAPDKSGLPSDRFSAERTGGSVSTLTIQRTQQEDSAVYLCASSLGRDRAYEQYFGPGTRLTVT.